This T cell receptor beta chain was observed in a study of shared clonotypes between healthy human individuals. Trimming pared 2 bases from V and 11 bases from J, leaving 10 bases between. CDR1 is MNHEY, CDR2 SMNVEV, per germline (reference sequence). This CDR3 spans 12 amino acids. TCRdb's table, derived via immunoSEQ multiplex PCR, lists solely in-frame clones and lacks some. Found here are over 2,000,000 clones, around 93% of them singletons; the top ten hold more than 1.5%. In the naive CD8 group, cells lacked CD45RO and were positively selected for CCR7, so terminally differentiated effector memory CD45RA+ cells were left out.

The receptor was isolated from a man younger than 30 in good health. Some clones in this sample may be carry-over from other donors' samples. V gene TRBV27 combines with J gene TRBJ2-1; D possibly corresponds to TRBD2 (5 bases). The sample taken for sequencing was naive CD8+ T cells from PBMCs. The CDR3, as DNA: TGTGCCAGCAGTTTACTGGGAGCCAAGCAGTTCTTC. Protein product: CASSLLGAKQFF.